The next 19 T cell receptor beta chains were all read from a single sample in a study of HIV-infected children after antiretroviral therapy interruption. RNA-based 3' RACE libraries used unique molecular identifiers. TCRdb passed the 3' RACE reads through MiXCR, listing each CDR3 protein once. The sample lists fewer than 100,000 distinct CDR3 sequences; 6.9% were seen once. Treatment: PENTA 11 planned treatment interruption arm or continuous ART arm. This specimen was CD45RA+ CD4+ T cells from PBMCs, pooled from several time points, taken from a donor given antiretroviral therapy, either interrupted or continuous. Subset denoted: naive CD4+ CD45RA+ CD45RO- T cells. All receptors come from a pool of human donors with HIV.

This clonotype has at least ten counts. The chain carries TRBV7-2 and TRBJ2-2; no firm D call. The germline V and J ends were trimmed by 3 bases and 0 bases, with 11 bases remaining between them. The CDR3 contains 16 residues. Germline V CDR1 and CDR2: SGHTA, FQGNSA. The CDR3 reads CASSFRSRANTGELFF. CDR3 nucleotides: TGTGCCAGCAGCTTTCGGTCCCGCGCGAACACCGGGGAGCTGTTTTTT.

This clonotype came up a few times. This chain uses TRBV5-6 with TRBJ2-5; 11 bases are a match to TRBD2. J lost 2 bases, V lost 4 bases, and 4 bases had no gene match. The germline gives CDR1 SGHDT, CDR2 YYEEEE. The CDR3 is 15 amino acids. This CDR3 reads CASSPLAGGQETQYF. CDR3 coding DNA: TGTGCCAGCAGCCCCCTAGCGGGAGGACAAGAGACCCAGTACTTC.

This clonotype was counted at least ten times. The J gene is TRBJ1-1, the V gene TRBV7-2; D is uncertain. V lost 3 bases and J 4 bases, leaving 9 bases between the germline ends. Per the germline V gene, CDR1 is SGHTA and CDR2 is FQGNSA. The CDR3 has 13 amino acids. The CDR3 bases are TGTGCCAGCAGCTTGCACAGTAGCACTGAAGCTTTCTTT. It is translated as CASSLHSSTEAFF.

This chain links TRBV5-5 with TRBJ1-4; D gene ambiguous. This CDR3 comprises 15 residues. CDR1 is SGHKS, CDR2 YYEKEE, per germline (reference sequence). V dropped 5 bases and J dropped 3 bases, with 14 bases sitting between them. CDR3 coding DNA: TGTGCCAGCAGGCGTCGGGGTTTTTCTAATGAAAAACTGTTTTTT. It translates to CASRRRGFSNEKLFF.

This clonotype was detected many times. The chain uses TRBV12-3 or TRBV12-4 and TRBJ1-4; 9 positions agree with TRBD1. The CDR3 is 15 amino acids. V dropped 1 base and J dropped 8; count of bases not matched to a gene: 5. The chain's CDR3 is CASSLGGTGNEKLFF. Here the CDR3 DNA reads TGTGCCAGCAGTTTAGGGGGGACAGGGAACGAAAAACTGTTTTTT.

This clonotype has at least ten counts. CDR3 sequence reads: CASSPQGGSNQPQHF. DNA for the CDR3: TGCGCCAGCAGCCCTCAGGGGGGGAGCAATCAGCCCCAGCATTTT. The rearrangement joins TRBV4-1 to TRBJ1-5; 7 positions match TRBD1. Germline V lookup: CDR1 MGHRA, CDR2 YSYEKL. This CDR3 is built from 15 residues. J lost 1 base, V lost 4 bases, and 4 bases had no gene match.

The rearrangement links TRBV3-1 to TRBJ1-2, with D maybe TRBD1 (5 bases). The germline gives CDR1 LGHDT, CDR2 YNNKEL (reference sequence). There are 14 residues in the CDR3. V lost 4 bases and J lost 3, with 12 bases in between. The CDR3 is CASSPGAGYYGYTF. The CDR3 DNA sequence: TGTGCCAGCAGCCCCGGGGCTGGGTACTATGGCTACACCTTC.

The table lists this clonotype with a few counts. The V gene is TRBV30, the J gene TRBJ1-3; D possibly corresponds to TRBD1 (6 bases). V dropped 1 base and J dropped 1 base, with 11 bases sitting between them. The CDR3 extends over 15 amino acids. Germline CDR1 and CDR2: GTSNPN and SVGIG (reference sequence). The CDR3 bases are TGTGCCTGGAGTGCGGGTCAGGGGTCTGGAAACACCATATATTTT. Protein: CAWSAGQGSGNTIYF. Supplemented by reference TRBV30 and TRBJ1-3, the full variable domain reads SQTIHQWPATLVQPVGSPLSLECTVEGTSNPNLYWYRQAAGRGLQLLFYSVGIGQISSEVPQNLSASRPQDRQFILSSKKLLLSDSGFYLCAWSAGQGSGNTIYFGEGSWLTVV.

V and J are TRBV6-5 and TRBJ2-1; 10 bases line up with TRBD2. The CDR3 has 16 amino acids. The germline V gene encodes CDR1 MNHEY and CDR2 SVGAGI. V lost 6 bases and J lost 3; bases outside the gene matches: 8. The CDR3 here is CASSAAGGPNYNEQFF. In DNA, the CDR3 is TGTGCCAGCAGCGCAGCGGGAGGGCCTAACTACAATGAGCAGTTCTTC.

Many counts were recorded for this clonotype. The rearrangement uses TRBV4-2 and TRBJ2-7, with TRBD2 identical over 15 bases. Germline V gene data show CDR1 as LGHNA and CDR2 as YNFKEQ. V shed 4 bases, J shed 6 bases, and the junction held 7 bases outside the gene matches. The CDR3 length is 16 residues. CDR3 protein: CASSPGLAGGPGEQYF. The CDR3, as DNA: TGTGCCAGCAGCCCCGGACTAGCGGGGGGGCCCGGCGAGCAGTACTTC.

This clonotype was detected ten times or more. The CDR3 DNA reads TGTGCCAGCAGCTTGCCGGGGGAGCAGTTCTTC. It translates to CASSLPGEQFF. The chain uses TRBV5-6 and TRBJ2-1; possible D gene TRBD2, 5 bases. CDR3 size: 11 residues. Trimming removed 1 base from V and 10 bases from J, with 6 bases in between. The germline gives CDR1 SGHDT, CDR2 YYEEEE.

CDR3 DNA: TGTGCCAGCTCCAGGGAACAGTCGAACACTGAAGCTTTCTTT. Amino acid sequence: CASSREQSNTEAFF. V usage is TRBV18 and J usage is TRBJ1-1; a possible D gene is TRBD1 (5 bases). CDR3 size: 14 residues. The ends were cut back, 6 bases at V and 1 base at J, with 12 bases in the middle. Germline V gene data show CDR1 as KGHSH and CDR2 as LQKENI.

The table lists this clonotype with many counts. The V gene is TRBV30, the J gene TRBJ1-2; TRBD1 matches at 7 bases. Trimming cost V 2 bases and J 8 bases; bases outside gene matches: 14. Germline values: CDR1 GTSNPN, CDR2 SVGIG (reference sequence). The CDR3 length is 15 residues. CDR3 amino acids: CAWSLGQLGEYGYTF. CDR3 sequence (DNA): TGTGCCTGGAGTTTGGGACAGCTCGGTGAATACGGCTACACCTTC.

This clonotype has a count of ten or more. This sequence joins TRBV29-1 and TRBJ1-1; unclear D gene. Germline assignment: CDR1 SQVTM and CDR2 ANQGSEA. The CDR3 is 12 residues long. Trimming removed 6 bases at V and 0 bases at J, with 8 bases between. CDR3 in amino acids: CSVASLNTEAFF. CDR3 DNA sequence: TGCAGCGTCGCTTCGTTGAACACTGAAGCTTTCTTT.

This clonotype was seen at least ten times. This chain joins TRBV23-1 and TRBJ2-7; 7 bases map to TRBD1. TRBV23-1 is known as an ORF, though its function is uncertain. V lost 3 bases, J lost 3 bases, and 11 bases stayed unmatched. The CDR3 contains 16 residues. The CDR3 spells CASSQSNRGFFYEQYF. The CDR3 DNA reads TGCGCCAGCAGTCAGTCAAACAGGGGATTCTTCTACGAGCAGTACTTC.

The table lists this clonotype with many counts. V and J are TRBV20-1 and TRBJ1-1, with unresolved D. Per germline, CDR1 DFQATT and CDR2 SNEGSKA (reference sequence). Trimming left V 6 bases short and J 1 base short, with 6 bases between. The CDR3 is 11 amino acids. CDR3 region: CSAGRNTEAFF. CDR3 DNA sequence: TGCAGTGCCGGGCGGAACACTGAAGCTTTCTTT.

Worth noting for this clonotype: A junction boundary mismatches the germline segment, possibly from a read error. J is TRBJ1-1 and V is TRBV7-7; D is ambiguous. The germline gives CDR1 SSHAT, CDR2 FNYEAQ (reference sequence). The CDR3 has 13 residues. The chain's CDR3 is CASSLAQNTEAFF. The CDR3, as DNA: TGTGCTAGCAGCTTAGCACAGAACACTGAAGCTTTCTTT.

This clonotype was observed at least ten times. The chain employs TRBV20-1 and TRBJ2-5; 11 positions match TRBD1. Germline loops: CDR1 DFQATT, CDR2 SNEGSKA (reference sequence). The trim removed 7 bases at V and 5 bases at J, leaving 3 bases unmatched. The CDR3 length is 12 residues. CDR3 region: CSGGQGVETQYF. DNA for the CDR3: TGCAGTGGGGGACAGGGGGTGGAGACCCAGTACTTC.

This clonotype showed up just a few times. It may be a read error: a sequence one base away is much more abundant. V usage is TRBV14 and J usage is TRBJ1-2; D is possibly TRBD1 (6 bases). This CDR3 contains 13 residues. Germline CDR1 reads SGHDN; CDR2 reads FVKESK. In DNA form, the CDR3 reads TGTGCCAGCGGCCAATTCCGGGGGCGCGGCTACACCTTC. It translates to CASGQFRGRGYTF.